A few counts support the clone carrying this TCR beta chain. Each CDR3 protein gets one entry after TCRdb re-called the reads with MiXCR. The sample shows 150,000 to 190,000 distinct CDR3 sequences, 20% to 30% of them seen only once. The CDR3 is 16 residues long. The V gene end was trimmed by 2 bases and the J gene end by 6 bases; junction bases not matched to a gene: 11. Germline V gives CDR1 DFQATT, CDR2 SNEGSKA (reference sequence). This sample is drawn from a study of T cell repertoires in cytomegalovirus infection. Study in general: Public TCR beta signature analysis indicated the presence of both CMV infection and matching HLA type.

This clonotype was obtained from a human donor in good health (CMV status not recorded). Some clones in this sample may be carry-over from other donors' samples. Specimen: PBMCs. V is TRBV20-1 and J is TRBJ2-1, with 9 bases that match TRBD1. CDR3 protein: CSARSPQGAVINEQFF. The CDR3 region has the DNA TGCAGTGCTAGAAGCCCACAGGGGGCGGTCATCAATGAGCAGTTCTTC.